Included here is one T cell receptor beta chain sequence, with context. What it recognizes is unknown. Primers included in the PCR were 60 Vbeta and 13 Jbeta primers. Assay used: immunoSEQ multiplex PCR; TCRdb lists only in-frame clones, some missing. The profile shows 250,000 to 300,000 clones, almost 85% of them singletons. This sample was taken from a study of cytomegalovirus exposure and HLA in healthy donors. Study-wide points: More than 15,000 TCR beta sequences were associated with HLA alleles at 0.05 false discovery rate in a later analysis. Equally common other TCR beta chains were less clonally expanded than HLA-associated ones, a later analysis found.

Germline trimming cut 6 bases from V and 3 bases from J; bases unmatched to any gene: 15. Germline CDR1 reads SNHLY; CDR2 reads FYNNEI. The CDR3 spans 17 residues. Source material: PBMCs. This clonotype was obtained from a woman between 40 and 55 years old in good health and CMV-seropositive. V is TRBV2 and J is TRBJ2-7; 9 nucleotides match TRBD2. CDR3 loop: CASRPQRGGDRDYEQYF. In DNA form, the CDR3 reads TGTGCCAGCAGGCCCCAGCGCGGGGGGGACAGAGACTACGAGCAGTACTTC.